These T cell receptor beta chains were read from a single sample in a study of blood T cell repertoires in COVID-19. Using immunoSEQ multiplex PCR, the repertoire was profiled, and TCRdb retains in-frame clones only, with some absent. The data hold 250,000 to 300,000 clones, with approximately 88% observed a single time. The sequenced material came from peripheral blood. These receptors were obtained from a woman in her seventies with COVID-19, enrolled during active disease. The CDR3 runs from the conserved cysteine through the conserved F or W. A D gene is named only where the DNA matches it firmly. Size tells how often a clone was seen (once, few, many) or the class of an expanded clone, and some rows leave it out.

abundance: NA
v_gene: TRBV12-3/TRBV12-4
j_gene: TRBJ1-5
d_gene: NA
CDR3aa: CASRHGDQPQHF
CDR3nt: TGTGCCAGCAGACACGGGGATCAGCCCCAGCATTTT

abundance: NA
v_gene: TRBV18
j_gene: TRBJ2-7
d_gene: TRBD2
CDR3aa: CASSPQSGRAITDEQYF
CDR3nt: TGTGCCAGCTCACCACAGAGCGGGAGGGCCATCACCGACGAGCAGTACTTC

abundance: NA
v_gene: TRBV7-3
j_gene: TRBJ1-2
d_gene: NA
CDR3aa: CASSLAGGIGTF
CDR3nt: TGTGCCAGCAGCTTGGCGGGCGGGATTGGTACCTTC

abundance: NA
v_gene: TRBV19
j_gene: TRBJ2-4
d_gene: TRBD2
CDR3aa: CASRPFAGGPVRAKNIQYF
CDR3nt: TGTGCCAGTAGGCCTTTCGCGGGAGGGCCCGTCAGGGCCAAAAACATTCAGTACTTC

abundance: NA
v_gene: TRBV25-1
j_gene: TRBJ1-2
d_gene: NA
CDR3aa: CASSPFIQGRVNYGYTF
CDR3nt: TGTGCCAGCAGCCCATTTATACAGGGAAGGGTAAACTATGGCTACACCTTC

abundance: NA
v_gene: TRBV19
j_gene: TRBJ2-5
d_gene: NA
CDR3aa: CASSMRQGQETQYF
CDR3nt: TGTGCCAGTAGTATGCGGCAGGGGCAAGAGACCCAGTACTTC

abundance: NA
v_gene: TRBV5-1
j_gene: TRBJ1-1
d_gene: TRBD1
CDR3aa: CASSSTGVGTEAFF
CDR3nt: TGCGCCAGCAGCTCTACAGGGGTGGGCACTGAAGCTTTCTTT

abundance: NA
v_gene: TRBV24-1
j_gene: TRBJ2-1
d_gene: TRBD2
CDR3aa: CATSDRLAGGGDEQFF
CDR3nt: TGTGCCACCAGTGATAGGCTCGCGGGAGGGGGGGATGAGCAGTTCTTC

abundance: NA
v_gene: TRBV19
j_gene: TRBJ1-5
d_gene: NA
CDR3aa: CASRGQFNQPQHF
CDR3nt: TGTGCCAGCCGTGGACAGTTCAATCAGCCCCAGCATTTT

abundance: NA
v_gene: TRBV28
j_gene: TRBJ2-7
d_gene: NA
CDR3aa: CASSSGGTTYEQYF
CDR3nt: TGTGCCAGCAGTTCAGGGGGGACCACCTACGAGCAGTACTTC

abundance: NA
v_gene: TRBV5-1
j_gene: TRBJ1-2
d_gene: TRBD1
CDR3aa: CASSQGQGVDGYTF
CDR3nt: TGCGCCAGCAGCCAGGGACAGGGAGTGGATGGCTACACCTTC

abundance: NA
v_gene: TRBV7-3
j_gene: TRBJ2-1
d_gene: TRBD2
CDR3aa: CASSPSGSWYNEQFF
CDR3nt: TGTGCCAGCAGCCCCAGCGGGAGTTGGTACAATGAGCAGTTCTTC

abundance: NA
v_gene: TRBV4-3
j_gene: TRBJ2-7
d_gene: TRBD2
CDR3aa: CASSQEWGGSYEQYF
CDR3nt: TGCGCCAGCAGCCAGGAGTGGGGGGGATCCTACGAGCAGTACTTC

abundance: NA
v_gene: TRBV6-4
j_gene: TRBJ2-2
d_gene: TRBD2
CDR3aa: CASSGFTSGATGELFF
CDR3nt: TGTGCCAGCAGTGGCTTTACTAGCGGCGCCACCGGGGAGCTGTTTTTT

abundance: NA
v_gene: TRBV7-2
j_gene: TRBJ2-3
d_gene: NA
CDR3aa: CASSLDRGDTQYF
CDR3nt: TGTGCCAGCAGCTTAGATAGGGGAGATACGCAGTATTTT

abundance: NA
v_gene: TRBV7-2
j_gene: TRBJ2-2
d_gene: NA
CDR3aa: CASSSQGGGDGELFF
CDR3nt: TGTGCCAGCAGCTCACAGGGGGGGGGCGACGGGGAGCTGTTTTTT

abundance: NA
v_gene: TRBV30
j_gene: TRBJ1-1
d_gene: NA
CDR3aa: CAWSSGAMNTEAFF
CDR3nt: TGTGCCTGGAGTTCAGGGGCTATGAACACTGAAGCTTTCTTT

abundance: few
v_gene: TRBV18
j_gene: TRBJ2-1
d_gene: TRBD2
CDR3aa: CASSPLAGEFNEQFF
CDR3nt: TGTGCCAGCTCACCGCTAGCGGGAGAATTTAATGAGCAGTTCTTC

abundance: NA
v_gene: TRBV6-5
j_gene: TRBJ2-7
d_gene: TRBD1
CDR3aa: CASSRRTGGSDEQYF
CDR3nt: TGTGCCAGCAGCCGCCGGACAGGGGGCTCGGACGAGCAGTACTTC

abundance: NA
v_gene: TRBV21-1
j_gene: TRBJ1-6
d_gene: NA
CDR3aa: CASRSPGTGGKNPRANNSPLHF
CDR3nt: TGTGCCAGCAGATCTCCCGGGACAGGGGGCAAAAACCCCCGGGCCAATAATTCACCCCTCCACTTT

abundance: NA
v_gene: TRBV19
j_gene: TRBJ2-5
d_gene: NA
CDR3aa: CASSVTGRETQYF
CDR3nt: TGTGCCAGTAGCGTTACAGGAAGAGAGACCCAGTACTTC

abundance: NA
v_gene: TRBV6-5
j_gene: TRBJ1-1
d_gene: TRBD1
CDR3aa: CASSYLTGTGSTEAFF
CDR3nt: TGTGCCAGCAGTTACTTAACCGGGACAGGGTCCACTGAAGCTTTCTTT

abundance: NA
v_gene: TRBV4-1
j_gene: TRBJ2-2
d_gene: TRBD2
CDR3aa: CASSLKAFGTSGPNTGELFF
CDR3nt: TGCGCCAGCAGCCTAAAGGCCTTTGGGACTAGCGGGCCGAACACCGGGGAGCTGTTTTTT

abundance: NA
v_gene: TRBV5-1
j_gene: TRBJ2-5
d_gene: NA
CDR3aa: CASSLGRMQETQYF
CDR3nt: TGCGCCAGCAGCTTGGGCAGGATGCAAGAGACCCAGTACTTC

abundance: NA
v_gene: TRBV5-5
j_gene: TRBJ1-2
d_gene: TRBD1
CDR3aa: CASSPTDRGPGYTF
CDR3nt: TGTGCCAGCAGTCCTACCGACAGGGGACCTGGCTACACCTTC

abundance: NA
v_gene: TRBV28
j_gene: TRBJ1-6
d_gene: NA
CDR3aa: CASRPEALPLHF
CDR3nt: TGTGCCAGCAGGCCCGAGGCACTACCCCTCCACTTT

abundance: NA
v_gene: TRBV30
j_gene: TRBJ1-1
d_gene: TRBD1
CDR3aa: CAWDVGQGMTEAFF
CDR3nt: TGTGCCTGGGACGTGGGACAGGGGATGACTGAAGCTTTCTTT

abundance: NA
v_gene: TRBV4-1
j_gene: TRBJ2-7
d_gene: NA
CDR3aa: CASSTSGFSSYEQYF
CDR3nt: TGCGCCAGCAGCACCAGCGGATTTAGCTCCTACGAGCAGTACTTC

abundance: NA
v_gene: TRBV28
j_gene: TRBJ2-1
d_gene: NA
CDR3aa: CASSPWGGFEFF
CDR3nt: TGTGCCAGCAGTCCTTGGGGCGGTTTCGAGTTCTTC

abundance: NA
v_gene: TRBV3-1/TRBV3-2
j_gene: TRBJ2-7
d_gene: NA
CDR3aa: CASSQEYSRVSYEQYF
CDR3nt: TGTGCCAGCAGCCAAGAATATAGCAGGGTTTCCTACGAGCAGTACTTC

abundance: NA
v_gene: TRBV19
j_gene: TRBJ1-2
d_gene: TRBD1
CDR3aa: CASTLTGGNYGYTF
CDR3nt: TGTGCCAGTACCCTGACAGGGGGAAACTATGGCTACACCTTC

abundance: NA
v_gene: TRBV20-1
j_gene: TRBJ1-2
d_gene: NA
CDR3aa: CSASRQGFGYTF
CDR3nt: TGCAGTGCTAGTCGCCAGGGCTTTGGCTACACCTTC

abundance: NA
v_gene: TRBV9
j_gene: TRBJ1-2
d_gene: NA
CDR3aa: CASSVNRRPTTGANYGYTF
CDR3nt: TGTGCCAGCAGCGTAAATCGCCGACCTACGACAGGAGCTAACTATGGCTACACCTTC

abundance: NA
v_gene: TRBV15
j_gene: TRBJ1-1
d_gene: NA
CDR3aa: CATSAFTGNAEAFF
CDR3nt: TGTGCCACCAGCGCCTTCACAGGGAACGCTGAAGCTTTCTTT

abundance: NA
v_gene: TRBV28
j_gene: TRBJ1-2
d_gene: NA
CDR3aa: CASSFPGQRYGYTF
CDR3nt: TGTGCCAGCAGTTTCCCCGGACAGCGCTATGGCTACACCTTC

abundance: NA
v_gene: TRBV7-2
j_gene: TRBJ2-1
d_gene: NA
CDR3aa: CASSFASASYNEQFF
CDR3nt: TGTGCCAGCAGCTTTGCTAGCGCCTCCTACAATGAGCAGTTCTTC

abundance: NA
v_gene: TRBV7-7
j_gene: TRBJ2-1
d_gene: TRBD2
CDR3aa: CASSLGSSGMDEQFF
CDR3nt: TGTGCTAGCAGCTTAGGTTCTAGCGGGATGGATGAGCAGTTCTTC

abundance: NA
v_gene: TRBV29-1
j_gene: TRBJ1-5
d_gene: NA
CDR3aa: CSVLIGGVSEPQHF
CDR3nt: TGCAGCGTTCTGATCGGGGGGGTCAGCGAGCCCCAGCATTTT

abundance: NA
v_gene: TRBV14
j_gene: TRBJ1-6
d_gene: NA
CDR3aa: CASRTVKESPLHF
CDR3nt: TGTGCCAGCAGGACAGTGAAGGAATCACCCCTCCACTTT

abundance: NA
v_gene: TRBV30
j_gene: TRBJ1-5
d_gene: NA
CDR3aa: CAWSGGPNQPQHF
CDR3nt: TGTGCCTGGAGTGGGGGCCCCAATCAGCCCCAGCATTTT

abundance: NA
v_gene: TRBV7-9
j_gene: TRBJ2-7
d_gene: NA
CDR3aa: CASSLVEGINEQYF
CDR3nt: TGTGCCAGCAGCTTAGTCGAGGGTATCAACGAGCAGTACTTC

abundance: NA
v_gene: TRBV5-1
j_gene: TRBJ2-1
d_gene: TRBD1
CDR3aa: CASSRDSYNEQFF
CDR3nt: TGCGCCAGCAGTCGGGACAGTTACAATGAGCAGTTCTTC

abundance: NA
v_gene: TRBV3-1/TRBV3-2
j_gene: TRBJ2-3
d_gene: TRBD2
CDR3aa: CASSEVTSGSTDTQYF
CDR3nt: TGTGCCAGCAGCGAAGTGACTAGCGGGAGTACAGATACGCAGTATTTT

abundance: NA
v_gene: TRBV3-1/TRBV3-2
j_gene: TRBJ2-4
d_gene: NA
CDR3aa: CASSQGLVGNIQYF
CDR3nt: TGTGCCAGCAGCCAAGGCCTAGTGGGAAACATTCAGTACTTC

abundance: NA
v_gene: TRBV10-3
j_gene: TRBJ2-5
d_gene: NA
CDR3aa: CAISAGKVDETQYF
CDR3nt: TGTGCCATCAGTGCCGGGAAAGTCGACGAGACCCAGTACTTC

abundance: NA
v_gene: TRBV28
j_gene: TRBJ2-5
d_gene: TRBD1
CDR3aa: CASSLRGGRQETQYF
CDR3nt: TGTGCCAGCAGTTTAAGAGGGGGCCGCCAAGAGACCCAGTACTTC

abundance: NA
v_gene: TRBV16
j_gene: TRBJ1-1
d_gene: NA
CDR3aa: CASSQSNRVNTEAFF
CDR3nt: TGTGCCAGCAGCCAATCGAACAGGGTGAACACTGAAGCTTTCTTT

abundance: NA
v_gene: TRBV12-3/TRBV12-4
j_gene: TRBJ2-3
d_gene: NA
CDR3aa: CASSFTRDTQYF
CDR3nt: TGTGCCAGCAGTTTCACCCGGGATACGCAGTATTTT

abundance: NA
v_gene: TRBV5-1
j_gene: TRBJ2-3
d_gene: TRBD1
CDR3aa: CASSIGTGTDTQYF
CDR3nt: TGCGCCAGCAGCATCGGGACAGGCACAGATACGCAGTATTTT

abundance: NA
v_gene: TRBV28
j_gene: TRBJ2-7
d_gene: NA
CDR3aa: CASSLSGSNEQYF
CDR3nt: TGTGCCAGCAGTTTAAGTGGGAGCAACGAGCAGTACTTC

abundance: NA
v_gene: TRBV7-2
j_gene: TRBJ1-1
d_gene: NA
CDR3aa: CASSPRVLGGAFF
CDR3nt: TGTGCCAGCAGCCCCCGGGTTTTGGGTGGCGCTTTCTTT